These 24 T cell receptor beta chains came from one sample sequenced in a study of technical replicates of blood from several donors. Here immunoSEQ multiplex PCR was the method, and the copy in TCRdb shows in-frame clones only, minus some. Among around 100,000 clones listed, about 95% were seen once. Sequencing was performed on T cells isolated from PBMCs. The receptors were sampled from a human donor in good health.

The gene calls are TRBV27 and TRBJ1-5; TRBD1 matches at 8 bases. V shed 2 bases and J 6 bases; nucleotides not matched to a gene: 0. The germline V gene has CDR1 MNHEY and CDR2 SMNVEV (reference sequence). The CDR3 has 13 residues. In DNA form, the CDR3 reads TGTGCCAGCAGTTTAGACAGGGGTCAGCCCCAGCATTTT. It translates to CASSLDRGQPQHF.

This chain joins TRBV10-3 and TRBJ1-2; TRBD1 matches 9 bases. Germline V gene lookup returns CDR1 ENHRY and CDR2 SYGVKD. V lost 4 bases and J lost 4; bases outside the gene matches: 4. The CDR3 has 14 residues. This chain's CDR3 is CAISAPDRGYGYTF. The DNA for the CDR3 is TGTGCCATCAGTGCTCCGGACAGGGGCTATGGCTACACCTTC.

The CDR3 coding sequence is TGCAGCGTTGTAGATCTTAAAAGGGGATACGAGCAGTACTTC. Translated, it gives CSVVDLKRGYEQYF. This chain links TRBV29-1 with TRBJ2-7; possibly TRBD1 for D (5 bases). CDR1 is SQVTM, CDR2 ANQGSEA, per germline. V lost 4 bases, J lost 4 bases, and 17 bases lay in between. The CDR3 length is 14 residues.

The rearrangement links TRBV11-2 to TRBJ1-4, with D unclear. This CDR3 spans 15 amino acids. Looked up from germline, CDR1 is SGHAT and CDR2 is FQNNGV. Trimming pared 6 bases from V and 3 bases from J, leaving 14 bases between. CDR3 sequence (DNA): TGTGCCAGCAGTATAAGAGGAATTCCTAATGAAAAACTGTTTTTT. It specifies CASSIRGIPNEKLFF. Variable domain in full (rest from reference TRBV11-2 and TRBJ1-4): EAGVAQSPRYKIIEKRQSVAFWCNPISGHATLYWYQQILGQGPKLLIQFQNNGVVDDSQLPKDRFSAERLKGVDSTLKIQPAKLEDSAVYLCASSIRGIPNEKLFFGSGTQLSVL.

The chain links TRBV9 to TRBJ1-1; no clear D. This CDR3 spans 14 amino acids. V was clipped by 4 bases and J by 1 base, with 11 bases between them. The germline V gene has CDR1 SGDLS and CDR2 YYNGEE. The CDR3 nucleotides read TGTGCCAGCAGCTCATACAGCGGGAACACTGAAGCTTTCTTT. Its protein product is CASSSYSGNTEAFF.

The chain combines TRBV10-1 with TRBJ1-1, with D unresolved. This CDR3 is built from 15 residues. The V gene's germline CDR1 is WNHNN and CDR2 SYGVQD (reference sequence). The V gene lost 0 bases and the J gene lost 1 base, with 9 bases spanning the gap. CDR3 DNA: TGCGCCAGCAGTGAGTCAAACCGAGCGAACACTGAAGCTTTCTTT. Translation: CASSESNRANTEAFF.

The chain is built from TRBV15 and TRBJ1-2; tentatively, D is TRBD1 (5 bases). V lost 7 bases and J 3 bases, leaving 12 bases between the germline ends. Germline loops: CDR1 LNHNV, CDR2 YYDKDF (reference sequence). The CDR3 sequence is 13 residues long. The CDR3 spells CATTQDIYYGYTF. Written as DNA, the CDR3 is TGTGCCACCACACAGGACATATACTATGGCTACACCTTC.

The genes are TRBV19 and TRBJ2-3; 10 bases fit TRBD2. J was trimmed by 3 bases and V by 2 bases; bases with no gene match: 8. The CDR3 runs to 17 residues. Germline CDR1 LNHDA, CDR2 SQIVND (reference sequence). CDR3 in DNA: TGTGCCAGTAGTATAAGTGGGGCTAGCGGGAGTACAGATACGCAGTATTTT. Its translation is CASSISGASGSTDTQYF.

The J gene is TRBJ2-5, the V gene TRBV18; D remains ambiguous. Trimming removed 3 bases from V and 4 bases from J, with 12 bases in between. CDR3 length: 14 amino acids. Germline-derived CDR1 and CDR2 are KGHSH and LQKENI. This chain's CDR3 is CASSPGPDRETQYF. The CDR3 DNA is TGTGCCAGCTCACCTGGGCCCGACCGAGAGACCCAGTACTTC.

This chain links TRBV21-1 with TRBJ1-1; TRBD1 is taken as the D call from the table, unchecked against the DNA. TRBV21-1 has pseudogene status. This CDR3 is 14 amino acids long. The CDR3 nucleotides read TGTGCCAGCAGCAAAGGGGGCTCGAACACTGAAGCTTTCTTT. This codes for CASSKGGSNTEAFF.

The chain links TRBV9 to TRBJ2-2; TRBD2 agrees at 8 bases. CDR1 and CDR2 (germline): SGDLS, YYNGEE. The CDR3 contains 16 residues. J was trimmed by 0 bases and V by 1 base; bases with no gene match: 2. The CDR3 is CASSVRLATNTGELFF. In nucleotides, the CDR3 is TGTGCCAGCAGCGTAAGACTAGCGACGAACACCGGGGAGCTGTTTTTT.

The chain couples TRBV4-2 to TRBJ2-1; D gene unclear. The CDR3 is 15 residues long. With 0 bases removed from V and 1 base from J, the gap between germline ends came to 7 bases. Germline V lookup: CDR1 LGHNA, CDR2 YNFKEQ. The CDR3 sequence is CASSQDFVSYNEQFF. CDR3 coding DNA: TGTGCCAGCAGCCAAGATTTCGTGTCCTACAATGAGCAGTTCTTC.

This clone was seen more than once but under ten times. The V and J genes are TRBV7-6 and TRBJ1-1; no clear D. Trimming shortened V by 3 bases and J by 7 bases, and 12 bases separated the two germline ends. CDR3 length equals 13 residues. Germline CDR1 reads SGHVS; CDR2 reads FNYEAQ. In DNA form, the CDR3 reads TGTGCCAGCAGCTTGTTACGAACTGGTGAAGCTTTCTTT. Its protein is CASSLLRTGEAFF. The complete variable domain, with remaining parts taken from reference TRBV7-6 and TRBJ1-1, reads GAGVSQSPRYKVTKRGQDVALRCDPISGHVSLYWYRQALGQGPEFLTYFNYEAQQDKSGLPNDRFSAERPEGSISTLTIQRTEQRDSAMYRCASSLLRTGEAFFGQGTRLTVV.

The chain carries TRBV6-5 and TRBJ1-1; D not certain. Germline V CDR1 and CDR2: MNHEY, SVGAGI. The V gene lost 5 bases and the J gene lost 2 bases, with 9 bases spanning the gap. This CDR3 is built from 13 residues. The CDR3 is CASSPTRNTEAFF. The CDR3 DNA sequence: TGTGCCAGCAGTCCAACACGTAACACTGAAGCTTTCTTT.

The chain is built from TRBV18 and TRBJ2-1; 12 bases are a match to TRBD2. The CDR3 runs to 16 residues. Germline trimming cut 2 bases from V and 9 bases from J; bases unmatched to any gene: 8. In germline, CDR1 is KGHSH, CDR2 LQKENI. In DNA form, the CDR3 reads TGTGCCAGCTCACCAAGTCAGACTAGCGGGAGTCCTGAGCAGTTCTTC. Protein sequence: CASSPSQTSGSPEQFF. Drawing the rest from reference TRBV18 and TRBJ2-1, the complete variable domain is NAGVMQNPRHLVRRRGQEARLRCSPMKGHSHVYWYRQLPEEGLKFMVYLQKENIIDESGMPKERFSAEFPKEGPSILRIQQVVRGDSAAYFCASSPSQTSGSPEQFFGPGTRLTVL.

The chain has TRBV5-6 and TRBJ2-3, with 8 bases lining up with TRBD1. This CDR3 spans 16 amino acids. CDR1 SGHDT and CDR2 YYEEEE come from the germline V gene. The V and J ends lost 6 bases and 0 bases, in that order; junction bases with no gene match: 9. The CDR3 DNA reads TGTGCCAGCACCAGCTTAGGGACAGGAAGCACAGATACGCAGTATTTT. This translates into CASTSLGTGSTDTQYF.

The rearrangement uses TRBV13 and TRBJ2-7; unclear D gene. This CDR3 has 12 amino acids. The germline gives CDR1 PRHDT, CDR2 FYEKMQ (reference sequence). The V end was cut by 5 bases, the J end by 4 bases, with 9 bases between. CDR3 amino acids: CASSPSVYEQYF. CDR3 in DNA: TGTGCCAGCAGCCCTTCGGTATACGAGCAGTACTTC.

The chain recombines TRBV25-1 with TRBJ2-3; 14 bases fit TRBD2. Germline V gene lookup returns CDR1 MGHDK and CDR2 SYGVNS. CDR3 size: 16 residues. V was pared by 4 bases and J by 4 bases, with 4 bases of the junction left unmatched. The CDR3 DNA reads TGTGCCAGCAGTGCGACTAGCGGGAGGGCCGCAGATACGCAGTATTTT. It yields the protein CASSATSGRAADTQYF.

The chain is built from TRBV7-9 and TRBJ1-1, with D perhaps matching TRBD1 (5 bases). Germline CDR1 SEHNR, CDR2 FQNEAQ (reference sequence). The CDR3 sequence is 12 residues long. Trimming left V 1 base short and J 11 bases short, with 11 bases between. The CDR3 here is CASSLGAGEAFF. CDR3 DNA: TGTGCCAGCAGCTTAGGGGCGGGGGAGGCTTTCTTT.

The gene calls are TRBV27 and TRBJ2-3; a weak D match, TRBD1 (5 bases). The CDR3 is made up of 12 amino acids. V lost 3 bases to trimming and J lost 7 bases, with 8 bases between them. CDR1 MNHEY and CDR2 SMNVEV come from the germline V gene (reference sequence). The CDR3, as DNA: TGTGCCAGCAGTTTTTCAGGGAATACGCAGTATTTT. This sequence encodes CASSFSGNTQYF.

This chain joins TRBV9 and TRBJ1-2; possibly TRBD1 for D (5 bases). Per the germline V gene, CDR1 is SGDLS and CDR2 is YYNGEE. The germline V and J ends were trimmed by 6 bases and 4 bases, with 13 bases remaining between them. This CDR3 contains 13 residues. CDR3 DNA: TGTGCCAGCAATTCAGGGATGAGCTATGGCTACACCTTC. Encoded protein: CASNSGMSYGYTF.

CDR3 loop: CASRGDRDDWGANVLTF. In DNA form, the CDR3 reads TGTGCCAGCAGAGGGGACAGGGACGATTGGGGGGCCAACGTCCTGACTTTC. The chain couples TRBV9 to TRBJ2-6; 9 bases are a match to TRBD1. CDR1 SGDLS and CDR2 YYNGEE come from the germline V gene. Trimming at V came to 5 bases and at J to 4 bases, leaving 10 bases not matched to a gene. The CDR3 sequence is 17 residues long.

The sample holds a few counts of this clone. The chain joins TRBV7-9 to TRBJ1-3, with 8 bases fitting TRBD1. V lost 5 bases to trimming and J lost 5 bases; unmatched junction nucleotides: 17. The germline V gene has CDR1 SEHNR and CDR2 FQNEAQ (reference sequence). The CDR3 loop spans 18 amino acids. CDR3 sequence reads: CASSPSKQGEGGRNTIYF. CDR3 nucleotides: TGTGCCAGCAGCCCGTCGAAACAGGGGGAAGGAGGGAGAAACACCATATATTTT.

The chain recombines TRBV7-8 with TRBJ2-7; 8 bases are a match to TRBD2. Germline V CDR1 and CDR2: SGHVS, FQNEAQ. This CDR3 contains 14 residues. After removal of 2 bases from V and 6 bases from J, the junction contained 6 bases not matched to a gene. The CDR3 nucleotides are TGTGCCAGCAGCTTAACAGCGGGAGTAACCGAGCAGTACTTC. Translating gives CASSLTAGVTEQYF. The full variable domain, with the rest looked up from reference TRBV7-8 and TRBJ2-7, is GAGVSQSPRYKVAKRGQDVALRCDPISGHVSLFWYQQALGQGPEFLTYFQNEAQLDKSGLPSDRFFAERPEGSVSTLKIQRTQQEDSAVYLCASSLTAGVTEQYFGPGTRLTVT.